This paragraph reports one T cell receptor (beta chain). Its antigen specificity is not known. No base-level quality is on record; no much larger clone is a single base apart. This record comes from a study of shared clonotypes between healthy human individuals (dated by TCRdb to about 2020). General notes on the study: The cohort comprised a couple of women and three men aged 18 to 49 years. To estimate repertoire size and how much clonotypes are shared between individuals, the study performed deep sequencing of blood TCR repertoires from a few healthy adults. For each donor, CD4 naive and CD4 memory were each given three plates, CD8 naive was given two plates, and CD8 memory was given one plate. Libraries were prepared and TCR repertoires were sequenced by different laboratories using diverse techniques, in order to increase sequencing depth and limit assay-specific biases. Per donor, leukapheresis produced somewhere between about 0.8 and 9.5 billion PBMCs. Overall study results and their limits: When a few donors were compared, the shared fraction of clonotypes was roughly 4.8% for naive CD4, 3% to 4% for naive CD8, more than 2% for memory CD4, and 0.35% to 0.4% for memory CD8. Only blood was sampled, and tissue TCR repertoires likely differ from those in blood. The genetic and exposure-history diversity represented was limited by the small number of donors. Based on pairwise subsampling, the degree of clonotype sharing among donors was expected to be affected by sequencing depth. Rarefaction of sorted-subset datasets indicated incomplete sequencing despite the large sequencing depth. Naive subsets generally had larger estimated clonotype richness than memory subsets did. Higher generation probabilities were observed for clonotypes shared by all four sorted-subset donors than for non-shared clonotypes.

Donors were healthy HIV-negative adults with no recently reported acute infections or vaccinations. Every donor was a Caucasian adult residing in Nashville, Tennessee, USA. CD4+ T cells were enriched by magnetic negative selection; naive cells were then positively selected on CD45RA, and the negative fraction formed the memory subset. Blood was obtained by leukapheresis, after which PBMCs were separated by Ficoll-Histopaque density gradient centrifugation and cryopreserved in liquid nitrogen vapor phase. Purity and quantity of every magnetically sorted T cell population were checked by analytical flow cytometry. Genomic DNA was isolated from each sorted fraction and quantified by UV absorbance on a Nanodrop 2000c. Per the germline V gene (reference sequence), GTSNPN is the CDR1 and SVGIG is the CDR2. From the cysteine through the phenylalanine, the CDR3 covers 13 amino acids. Of the read, only the CDR3 DNA is kept; its 39 bases are in frame from base 1. V lost 0 bases and J lost 11 bases; the stretch between them is 16 bases long.

TCR CDR3 regions were amplified from genomic DNA by multiplex PCR using the deep immunoSEQ assay. Genomic DNA extracted from each cell subset was distributed evenly over all wells of several immunoSEQ 96-well plates, and each plate served as one replicate. For sorted subsets, 200 to 250 ng of genomic DNA, equivalent to some 30,000 T cell genomes, went into each replicate PCR. The purified libraries were quantified using a Qubit 3.0 fluorometer, sized with a Bioanalyzer 2100, and then quantified again using the KAPA Library Quantification kit. Each immunoSEQ 96-well plate was sequenced on its own single-read 150-cycle Illumina NextSeq 550 flow cell. Under the source paper's analysis protocol: The immunoSEQ output contained only junctional sequences without quality scores, so filtering could not match that applied to full-length reads. To assign V/J genes and CDR3, sequences were annotated using PyIR, a Python wrapper for IgBLAST v1.9, with IMGT germline references. Any read was removed if the V/J assignment was weak (E-value above 1e-6), the CDR3 was missing, or the read contained stop codons, out-of-frame junctions, or ambiguous translated residues. V3J clonotypes were defined by identical inferred V gene, J gene, and CDR3 amino acid sequence. Percentage overlap between repertoires was computed as shared unique clonotypes divided by the size of the smaller repertoire. RTK rarefaction, the Chao1 estimator, and Recon v2.1 estimates of unobserved clonotypes were used to assess repertoire richness. For all TCRbeta clonotypes obtained by the gDNA method from several donors, generation probabilities were computed with OLGA. Not all clones reach the TCRdb copy of this immuneACCESS table, which keeps in-frame sequences only. Checked studies attribute under half of the gap to unresolved V genes and leave the rest unexplained. V and J calls plus clone size are reproduced from that table; the DNA served to infer D and trimming. The sample has roughly 2.4 million clones on record, 95% of them singletons. The ten largest make up roughly 0.13% of the sample.

This receptor was obtained from a man between 18 and 35 years old in good health. Source material: naive CD4+ T cells sorted from blood. The intended sense of this specimen's cell subset or site label: CD45RA+ positively selected. The V gene is TRBV30 and the J gene is TRBJ1-1, with the D gene not clear enough to name. The CDR3 here reads CAWSVNSGGEAFF. The DNA is as follows: TGTGCCTGGAGTGTGAACAGCGGTGGAGAGGCTTTCTTT.